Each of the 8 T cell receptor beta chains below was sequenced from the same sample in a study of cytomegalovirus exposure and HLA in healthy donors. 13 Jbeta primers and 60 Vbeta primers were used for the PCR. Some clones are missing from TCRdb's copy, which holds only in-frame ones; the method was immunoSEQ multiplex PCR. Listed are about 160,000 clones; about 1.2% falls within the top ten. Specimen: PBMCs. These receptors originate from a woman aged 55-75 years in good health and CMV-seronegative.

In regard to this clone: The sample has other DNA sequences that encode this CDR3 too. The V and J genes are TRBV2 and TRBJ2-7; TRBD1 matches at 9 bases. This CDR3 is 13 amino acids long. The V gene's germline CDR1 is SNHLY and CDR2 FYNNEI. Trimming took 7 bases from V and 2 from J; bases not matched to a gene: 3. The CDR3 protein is CASKGQGAYEQYF. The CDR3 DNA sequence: TGTGCCAGCAAGGGACAGGGAGCCTACGAGCAGTACTTC.

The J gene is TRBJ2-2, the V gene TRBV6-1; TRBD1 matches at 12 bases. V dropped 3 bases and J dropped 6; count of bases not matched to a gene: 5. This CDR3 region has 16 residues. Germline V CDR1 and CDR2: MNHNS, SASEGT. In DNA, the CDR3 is TGTGCCAGCAGTGAGCCGGGACAGGGGGCGGCCGGGGAGCTGTTTTTT. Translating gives CASSEPGQGAAGELFF.

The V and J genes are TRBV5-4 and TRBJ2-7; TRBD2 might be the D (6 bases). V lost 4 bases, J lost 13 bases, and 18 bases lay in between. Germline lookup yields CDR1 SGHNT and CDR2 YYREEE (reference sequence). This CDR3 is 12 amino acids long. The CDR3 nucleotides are TGTGCCAGCAGCCCGCCGGCTAGCGTTTTCTACTTC. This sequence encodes CASSPPASVFYF.

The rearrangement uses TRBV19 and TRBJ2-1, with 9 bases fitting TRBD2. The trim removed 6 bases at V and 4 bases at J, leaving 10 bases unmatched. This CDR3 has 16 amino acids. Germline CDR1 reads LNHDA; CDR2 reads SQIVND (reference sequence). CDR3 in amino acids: CASSLFLAGIYNEQFF. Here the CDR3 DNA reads TGTGCCAGTAGCCTTTTTCTAGCGGGGATATACAATGAGCAGTTCTTC.

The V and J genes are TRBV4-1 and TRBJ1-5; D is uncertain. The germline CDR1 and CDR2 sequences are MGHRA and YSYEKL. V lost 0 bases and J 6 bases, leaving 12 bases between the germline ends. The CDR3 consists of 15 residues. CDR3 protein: CASSQDGRVFQPQHF. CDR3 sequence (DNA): TGCGCCAGCAGCCAAGACGGGAGAGTGTTTCAGCCCCAGCATTTT.

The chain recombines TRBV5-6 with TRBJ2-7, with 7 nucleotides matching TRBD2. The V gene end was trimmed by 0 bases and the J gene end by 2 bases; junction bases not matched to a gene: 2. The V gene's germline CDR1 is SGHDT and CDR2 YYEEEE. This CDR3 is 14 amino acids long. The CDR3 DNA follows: TGTGCCAGCAGCTTGGTGGGGGGGACCTACGAGCAGTACTTC. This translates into CASSLVGGTYEQYF.

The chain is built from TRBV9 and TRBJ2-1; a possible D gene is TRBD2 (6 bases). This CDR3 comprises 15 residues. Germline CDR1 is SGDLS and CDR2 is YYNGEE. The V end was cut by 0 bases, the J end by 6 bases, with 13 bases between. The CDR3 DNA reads TGTGCCAGCAGCGTAGGAGGCGGGGTGGGCAATGAGCAGTTCTTC. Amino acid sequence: CASSVGGGVGNEQFF.

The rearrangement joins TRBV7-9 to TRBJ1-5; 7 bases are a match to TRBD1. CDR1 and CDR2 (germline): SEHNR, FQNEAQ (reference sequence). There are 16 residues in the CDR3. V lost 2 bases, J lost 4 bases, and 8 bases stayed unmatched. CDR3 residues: CASSLYRDRDNQPQHF. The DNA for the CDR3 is TGTGCCAGCAGCTTATATCGGGACAGAGATAATCAGCCCCAGCATTTT.